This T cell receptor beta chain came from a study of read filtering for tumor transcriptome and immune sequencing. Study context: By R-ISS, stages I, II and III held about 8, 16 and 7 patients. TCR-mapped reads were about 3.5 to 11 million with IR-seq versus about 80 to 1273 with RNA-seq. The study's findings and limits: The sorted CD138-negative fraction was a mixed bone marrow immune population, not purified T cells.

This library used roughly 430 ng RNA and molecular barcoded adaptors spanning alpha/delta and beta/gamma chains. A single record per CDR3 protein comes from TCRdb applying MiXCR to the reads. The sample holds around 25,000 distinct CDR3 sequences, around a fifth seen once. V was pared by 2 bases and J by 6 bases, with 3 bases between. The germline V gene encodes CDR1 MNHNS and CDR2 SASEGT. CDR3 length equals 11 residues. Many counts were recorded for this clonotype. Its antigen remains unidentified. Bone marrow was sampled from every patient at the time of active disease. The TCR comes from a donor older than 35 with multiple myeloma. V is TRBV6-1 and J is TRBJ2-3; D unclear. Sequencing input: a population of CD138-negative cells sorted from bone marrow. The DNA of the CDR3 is TGTGCCAGCAGTGAATACGATACGCAGTATTTT. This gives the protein CASSEYDTQYF.